The T cell receptor beta chain described here comes from a study of T cell responses to AZD1222 COVID-19 vaccine. On this clone: Its antigen is as yet unknown.

General observations from the study: Among spike-specific TCRs, nearly half reportedly target unmutated variant regions. The donor cohort was predominantly white British with a female majority, and clonal diversity may have been underestimated. Spike-specific TCR breadth and depth both grew after two AZD1222 doses. The repertoires were collected only after the peak T cell response.

Sequenced by immunoSEQ multiplex PCR; TCRdb stores in-frame clones only, minus some. The sample includes roughly 100,000 clones, about 88% of them seen just once. CDR1 SGHRS and CDR2 YFSETQ come from the germline V gene. V was shortened by 4 bases and J by 1 base, with 8 bases between the two germline ends. The CDR3 covers 13 residues. This clonotype was obtained from an adult in good health. The rearrangement uses TRBV5-1 and TRBJ1-2; D remains ambiguous. The material was peripheral blood, obtained on day 0 of AZD1222 vaccination. CDR3: CASSIEINYGYTF. CDR3 coding DNA: TGCGCCAGCAGCATAGAGATTAACTATGGCTACACCTTC.